Below are 32 T cell receptor beta chains sequenced from a single sample in a study of T cells in Graves' hyperthyroidism and ophthalmopathy. It was RNA transcripts that yielded the amplified TCR beta CDR3 regions. HTBI primers drove first-round RT-PCR of the TCR CDR3. Using its own MiXCR run on the multiplex PCR reads, TCRdb lists one record per CDR3 protein. The sample yields some 740,000 distinct CDR3 sequences, approximately 15% seen once. Sequenced input: blood. The receptors here all came from a woman aged 18 to 35 with Graves' hyperthyroidism.

The sample holds many counts of this clonotype. This chain uses TRBV2 with TRBJ2-7; 7 nucleotides match TRBD2. This CDR3 is built from 15 residues. The germline V gene has CDR1 SNHLY and CDR2 FYNNEI. Trimming removed 6 bases from V and 3 bases from J; junction bases left unmatched: 11. The chain's CDR3 is CASRASGRLHYEQYF. The CDR3 nucleotides read TGTGCCAGCAGGGCCTCCGGGAGGCTCCACTACGAGCAGTACTTC.

This clonotype appeared many times. This chain connects TRBV7-2 to TRBJ1-5; D gene ambiguous. The CDR3 spans 14 residues. V lost 0 bases and J lost 5, with 8 bases in between. Germline lookup yields CDR1 SGHTA and CDR2 FQGNSA. CDR3: CASSLARNDQPQHF. CDR3 DNA sequence: TGTGCCAGCAGCTTAGCGCGAAATGATCAGCCCCAGCATTTT.

This clonotype was counted once. The chain couples TRBV6-1 to TRBJ1-5; D call uncertain. V was clipped by 9 bases and J by 4 bases, with 13 bases between them. Germline CDR1 MNHNS, CDR2 SASEGT. This CDR3 has 13 residues. This CDR3 reads CASHQDQNQPQHF. In nucleotides, the CDR3 is TGTGCCAGTCACCAGGATCAAAATCAGCCCCAGCATTTT.

In its sample, this clonotype was seen a few times. The V gene is TRBV30, the J gene TRBJ2-2, with a tentative D call TRBD1 (6 bases). Looked up from germline, CDR1 is GTSNPN and CDR2 is SVGIG (reference sequence). V dropped 7 bases and J dropped 5 bases, with 11 bases sitting between them. This CDR3 comprises 12 residues. In nucleotides, the CDR3 is TGTGCCTACCCTAGGGGGACCGGGGAGCTGTTTTTT. Its translation is CAYPRGTGELFF.

This clonotype has at least ten counts. The V call is TRBV11-2, the J call TRBJ2-5, with TRBD1 as a possible D gene (5 bases). This CDR3 comprises 14 residues. Between the trimmed V and J ends, which lost 1 base and 1 base, there was a span of 7 bases. CDR1 is SGHAT and CDR2 is FQNNGV in the germline V gene. The CDR3 loop reads CASSLGRAQETQYF. In DNA form, the CDR3 reads TGTGCCAGCAGCTTAGGCAGGGCCCAAGAGACCCAGTACTTC. Based on the CDR3 plus reference TRBV11-2 and TRBJ2-5, the full variable domain is EAGVAQSPRYKIIEKRQSVAFWCNPISGHATLYWYQQILGQGPKLLIQFQNNGVVDDSQLPKDRFSAERLKGVDSTLKIQPAKLEDSAVYLCASSLGRAQETQYFGPGTRLLVL.

This clonotype was observed a single time. This clone may be a read error of a much larger clone one base away. The chain is built from TRBV7-8 and TRBJ2-3, with a possible D match to TRBD2 (6 bases). CDR1 is SGHVS, CDR2 FQNEAQ, per germline. There are 15 residues in the CDR3. Trimming removed 3 bases from V and 4 bases from J, with 14 bases in between. This CDR3 is CASSFVAASADTQYF. In nucleotides, the CDR3 is TGTGCCAGCAGCTTTGTGGCTGCTAGCGCAGATACGCAGTATTTT. Supplemented by reference TRBV7-8 and TRBJ2-3, the full variable domain reads GAGVSQSPRYKVAKRGQDVALRCDPISGHVSLFWYQQALGQGPEFLTYFQNEAQLDKSGLPSDRFFAERPEGSVSTLKIQRTQQEDSAVYLCASSFVAASADTQYFGPGTRLTVL.

This clonotype was detected ten times or more. The V gene is TRBV2, the J gene TRBJ2-7; 11 bases align to TRBD2. This CDR3 region has 14 residues. Per germline, CDR1 SNHLY and CDR2 FYNNEI. Unmatched junction bases numbered 4, after V lost 4 bases and J lost 5 bases. The CDR3 region is CASSATSGSHEQYF. DNA of the CDR3: TGTGCCAGCAGTGCCACTAGCGGGAGCCACGAGCAGTACTTC.

This clonotype has ten or more counts. The V and J genes are TRBV7-2 and TRBJ2-3, with 10 bases aligning to TRBD2. The CDR3 covers 18 residues. Losses at the gene ends were 10 bases for V and 10 bases for J; bases not matched to a gene: 26. From germline, CDR1 is SGHTA and CDR2 FQGNSA. The CDR3 sequence is CATASRTSGSPRSTAQYF. In DNA, the CDR3 is TGTGCCACTGCGTCTCGGACTAGCGGATCCCCCCGCAGTACGGCGCAGTATTTT.

This clonotype was seen a handful of times. The chain joins TRBV28 to TRBJ1-2; no definite D call. Germline CDR1 reads MDHEN; CDR2 reads SYDVKM. The CDR3 covers 14 residues. Trimming took 6 bases from V and 5 from J, leaving 16 bases between them. CDR3 in amino acids: CASSLTRRAYGYTF. The CDR3 coding sequence is TGTGCCAGCAGCCTCACGCGGCGGGCGTATGGCTACACCTTC.

Worth noting for this clonotype: This may come from a read error, since a much larger clone is one base off. CDR3 loop: CRANFPPRRDRVFNEQFF. CDR3 bases: TGCAGGGCTAACTTTCCACCGCGCCGGGACAGGGTTTTCAATGAGCAGTTCTTC. The rearrangement uses TRBV20-1 and TRBJ2-1, with 9 positions matching TRBD1. There are 18 residues in the CDR3. Looked up from germline, CDR1 is DFQATT and CDR2 is SNEGSKA (reference sequence).

The table lists this clonotype with a few counts. V and J are TRBV20-1 and TRBJ1-5, with D uncertain. The CDR3 loop spans 14 amino acids. Germline CDR1 is DFQATT and CDR2 is SNEGSKA (reference sequence). The V end was cut by 1 base, the J end by 2 bases, with 9 bases between. The CDR3 DNA sequence: TGCAGTGCTAGAGTAGCCCAGGGCAATCAGCCCCAGCATTTT. This translates into CSARVAQGNQPQHF.

The chain uses TRBV7-8 and TRBJ1-3; D is unclear. Trimming removed 5 bases from V and 0 bases from J, with 14 bases in between. Germline lookup yields CDR1 SGHVS and CDR2 FQNEAQ. The CDR3 has 16 residues. The DNA for the CDR3 is TGTGCCAGCAGCCCCTGGGCAGCAAGCTCTGGAAACACCATATATTTT. Translation: CASSPWAASSGNTIYF.

This clonotype occurred many times. The rearrangement links TRBV7-9 to TRBJ2-3, with D possibly called TRBD1 or TRBD2 (5 bases each). CDR3 size: 16 residues. V was shortened by 5 bases and J by 2 bases, with 17 bases between the two germline ends. Per the germline V gene, CDR1 is SEHNR and CDR2 is FQNEAQ (reference sequence). This CDR3 is CASSIDPGHYTDTQYF. CDR3 DNA sequence: TGTGCCAGCAGCATCGACCCGGGGCACTACACAGATACGCAGTATTTT.

Only a few counts were recorded for this clonotype. The chain carries TRBV10-1 and TRBJ2-7, with TRBD1 matching 8 bases. Germline V gives CDR1 WNHNN, CDR2 SYGVQD (reference sequence). Germline trimming cut 2 bases from V and 6 bases from J; bases unmatched to any gene: 9. The CDR3 length is 15 residues. In nucleotides, the CDR3 is TGCGCCAGCAGTGAGGTTGCAGGGGGCTTAGGCGAGCAGTACTTC. This encodes CASSEVAGGLGEQYF.

The chain is built from TRBV19 and TRBJ1-4, with D unresolved. The V and J ends lost 2 bases and 3 bases respectively, with 10 bases between them. This CDR3 has 15 amino acids. Germline-derived CDR1 and CDR2 are LNHDA and SQIVND (reference sequence). CDR3 coding DNA: TGTGCCAGTAGTATAAAGGACTCTTCTAATGAAAAACTGTTTTTT. Translation: CASSIKDSSNEKLFF.

The rearrangement joins TRBV28 to TRBJ2-4; the D gene could be TRBD1 or TRBD2 (5 bases each). Trimming pared 2 bases from V and 4 bases from J, leaving 18 bases between. This CDR3 region has 17 residues. CDR1 and CDR2 (germline): MDHEN, SYDVKM. This chain's CDR3 is CASSLSSWGSTKNIQYF. DNA for the CDR3: TGTGCCAGCAGTTTAAGTAGCTGGGGGAGTACAAAAAACATTCAGTACTTC. Drawing the rest from reference TRBV28 and TRBJ2-4, the complete variable domain is DVKVTQSSRYLVKRTGEKVFLECVQDMDHENMFWYRQDPGLGLRLIYFSYDVKMKEKGDIPEGYSVSREKKERFSLILESASTNQTSMYLCASSLSSWGSTKNIQYFGAGTRLSVL.

This clonotype was observed many times. This chain's CDR3 is CASSFWSGDTQYF. CDR3 DNA sequence: TGTGCCAGCAGCTTCTGGTCGGGGGATACGCAGTATTTT. The V gene is TRBV9, the J gene TRBJ2-3, with D maybe TRBD2 (5 bases). The ends were cut back, 4 bases at V and 6 bases at J, with 12 bases in the middle. Germline V CDR1 and CDR2: SGDLS, YYNGEE. The CDR3 totals 13 residues.

This clonotype was counted at least ten times. This chain connects TRBV30 to TRBJ2-7; 7 nucleotides match TRBD1. After removal of 4 bases from V and 4 bases from J, the junction contained 10 bases not matched to a gene. The CDR3 loop spans 14 amino acids. From germline, CDR1 is GTSNPN and CDR2 SVGIG (reference sequence). In DNA, the CDR3 is TGTGCCTGGACCCCAGGGGGATTTTCGTACGAGCAGTACTTC. Amino acid sequence: CAWTPGGFSYEQYF.

This clonotype was seen many times. V is TRBV28 and J is TRBJ2-1; 7 nucleotides match TRBD1. After removal of 1 base from V and 5 bases from J, the junction contained 5 bases not matched to a gene. This CDR3 spans 15 amino acids. The germline CDR1 and CDR2 sequences are MDHEN and SYDVKM. CDR3 in DNA: TGTGCCAGCAGTTTATTGACAGGGACAAACAATGAGCAGTTCTTC. Translating it yields CASSLLTGTNNEQFF.

This clonotype showed up many times. The rearrangement uses TRBV20-1 and TRBJ2-3; D not certain. Trimming removed 6 bases from V and 4 bases from J, with 20 bases in between. The CDR3 totals 15 residues. CDR1 and CDR2 from the germline V gene are DFQATT and SNEGSKA (reference sequence). The CDR3 region has the DNA TGCAGTGCGAACGCCCACCATCTTCTCGCAGATACGCAGTATTTT. As protein: CSANAHHLLADTQYF.

This clonotype showed up many times. V and J are TRBV12-3 or TRBV12-4 and TRBJ2-3; D is unresolved. Trimming removed 3 bases at V and 0 bases at J, with 10 bases between. The CDR3 has 15 residues. CDR3 DNA sequence: TGTGCCAGCAGTTTTAGACCGCCTAGCACAGATACGCAGTATTTT. It yields the protein CASSFRPPSTDTQYF.

This clonotype was seen ten or more times. V usage is TRBV20-1 and J usage is TRBJ1-1; perhaps TRBD1 as D (6 bases). The CDR3 is 14 amino acids. V was pared by 5 bases and J by 2 bases, with 15 bases between. Germline lookup yields CDR1 DFQATT and CDR2 SNEGSKA (reference sequence). For the CDR3, the DNA is TGCAGTGCTGTTACCGGGACACTTAACACTGAAGCTTTCTTT. As protein: CSAVTGTLNTEAFF.

This clonotype showed up many times. The genes are TRBV12-3 or TRBV12-4 and TRBJ2-7; D not resolved. V dropped 4 bases and J dropped 2 bases, with 9 bases sitting between them. The CDR3 spans 13 residues. CDR3 region: CASSSKAAYEQYF. The CDR3 DNA reads TGTGCCAGCAGTTCTAAGGCCGCCTACGAGCAGTACTTC.

As to this clonotype: A read error may account for a junction end that differs from germline. The chain recombines TRBV24-1 with TRBJ2-1; TRBD2 matches 7 bases. CDR3 length equals 17 residues. Germline V gene sequence: CDR1 KGHDR, CDR2 SFDVKD. CDR3 amino acids: CATSDRGLSRDYNERFF. CDR3 bases: TGTGCCACCAGTGACCGCGGGCTCTCTAGGGACTACAATGAGCGGTTCTTC.

The gene calls are TRBV20-1 and TRBJ2-1, with 10 bases lining up with TRBD1. The CDR3 extends over 14 amino acids. Germline values: CDR1 DFQATT, CDR2 SNEGSKA (reference sequence). Germline trimming cut 3 bases from V and 7 bases from J; bases unmatched to any gene: 6. The CDR3 loop is CSASTDRGSNEQFF. In DNA form, the CDR3 reads TGCAGTGCTAGCACGGACAGGGGGTCAAATGAGCAGTTCTTC.

Ten or more counts support this clonotype. V is TRBV6-1 and J is TRBJ2-1; 7 bases map to TRBD1. CDR1 MNHNS and CDR2 SASEGT come from the germline V gene. With 8 bases clipped from V and 0 bases from J, the junction kept 7 bases outside the gene matches. The CDR3 contains 15 residues. The CDR3 reads CASRWTGGSYNEQFF. Written as DNA, the CDR3 is TGTGCCAGCCGCTGGACAGGAGGCTCCTACAATGAGCAGTTCTTC.

This sequence joins TRBV2 and TRBJ2-1; D is perhaps TRBD1 (6 bases). Trimming pared 2 bases from V and 7 bases from J, leaving 9 bases between. This CDR3 comprises 13 residues. Germline lookup yields CDR1 SNHLY and CDR2 FYNNEI. CDR3 in amino acids: CASSERGWNEQFF. CDR3 bases: TGTGCCAGCAGTGAAAGGGGGTGGAATGAGCAGTTCTTC. The full variable domain, rest sourced from reference TRBV2 and TRBJ2-1, is EPEVTQTPSHQVTQMGQEVILRCVPISNHLYFYWYRQILGQKVEFLVSFYNNEISEKSEIFDDQFSVERPDGSNFTLKIRSTKLEDSAMYFCASSERGWNEQFFGPGTRLTVL.

This clonotype came up a few times. This chain joins TRBV20-1 and TRBJ2-1, with TRBD2 as a possible D gene (6 bases). Germline V gene data show CDR1 as DFQATT and CDR2 as SNEGSKA (reference sequence). Trimming removed 6 bases at V and 0 bases at J, with 18 bases between. The CDR3 runs to 16 residues. The CDR3 DNA reads as TGCAGTGCAGACGCCGGGACTCCGAGCTCCTACAATGAGCAGTTCTTC. The encoded protein is CSADAGTPSSYNEQFF.

The table lists this clonotype with a few counts. V is TRBV19 and J is TRBJ2-1, with D possibly being TRBD2 (5 bases). Germline CDR1 is LNHDA and CDR2 is SQIVND (reference sequence). With 1 base removed from V and 2 bases from J, the gap between germline ends came to 9 bases. The CDR3 is 15 residues long. The DNA of the CDR3 is TGTGCCAGTAGTATAGCCCCTAGCCCCTACAATGAGCAGTTCTTC. Translating gives CASSIAPSPYNEQFF.

J is TRBJ1-4 and V is TRBV7-9; perhaps TRBD1 as D (5 bases). CDR3 size: 14 residues. Trimming left V 5 bases short and J 5 bases short, with 12 bases between. Germline V gene data show CDR1 as SEHNR and CDR2 as FQNEAQ (reference sequence). The CDR3 region is CASSLGTGNEKLFF. Written as DNA, the CDR3 is TGTGCCAGCAGCCTAGGGACGGGGAATGAAAAACTGTTTTTT. Complete variable domain (other parts from reference TRBV7-9 and TRBJ1-4): DTGVSQNPRHKITKRGQNVTFRCDPISEHNRLYWYRQTLGQGPEFLTYFQNEAQLEKSRLLSDRFSAERPKGSFSTLEIQRTEQGDSAMYLCASSLGTGNEKLFFGSGTQLSVL.

This clonotype occurred many times. This chain connects TRBV11-2 to TRBJ2-1; tentatively, D is TRBD1 (7 bases). Trimming cost V 3 bases and J 5 bases, with 14 bases left between them. The CDR3 runs 15 residues. Germline loops: CDR1 SGHAT, CDR2 FQNNGV. The DNA of the CDR3 is TGTGCCAGCAGCTTTGGCGGGGACAGAAACAATGAGCAGTTCTTC. Amino acids: CASSFGGDRNNEQFF. Using reference TRBV11-2 and TRBJ2-1 for the parts outside the CDR3, the full variable domain is EAGVAQSPRYKIIEKRQSVAFWCNPISGHATLYWYQQILGQGPKLLIQFQNNGVVDDSQLPKDRFSAERLKGVDSTLKIQPAKLEDSAVYLCASSFGGDRNNEQFFGPGTRLTVL.

This clonotype appeared many times. V and J are TRBV12-3 or TRBV12-4 and TRBJ2-7; D is unresolved. Trimming left V 1 base short and J 3 bases short, with 10 bases between. This CDR3 region has 14 residues. CDR3: CASSLGAGDYEQYF. The CDR3 nucleotides are TGTGCCAGCAGTTTAGGTGCCGGAGACTACGAGCAGTACTTC.